This T cell receptor (beta chain) was captured in a study of CD8 T cells in ankylosing spondylitis. Whole-study results and caveats: A TCR beta motif of eight or nine highly homologous variants seemed to mark ankylosing spondylitis blood. Earlier reports found some motif variants in synovial fluid and blood in reactive arthritis.

Many counts were recorded for this clonotype. The antigen is not known. TCRdb itself ran the 5' RACE reads through MiXCR, one entry per CDR3 protein. Of around 770,000 distinct CDR3 sequences in the sample, around 20% were seen once. Sequences were obtained from blood, either unsorted or a sorted T cell fraction (not recorded which). This sequence was found in a male donor with ankylosing spondylitis.

In DNA, the CDR3 is TGCGCCAGCAGCCAGTCCGGGACTAGCGGGGGAAACATTCAGTACTTC. Translation: CASSQSGTSGGNIQYF. This sequence joins TRBV4-1 and TRBJ2-4; TRBD2 matches at 14 bases. The CDR3 loop spans 16 amino acids. With 3 bases clipped from V and 6 bases from J, the junction kept 4 bases outside the gene matches. In germline, CDR1 is MGHRA, CDR2 YSYEKL.